This T cell receptor (beta chain) is from a study of cytomegalovirus exposure and HLA in healthy donors. V dropped 7 bases and J dropped 5; count of bases not matched to a gene: 7. Per germline, CDR1 MNHEY and CDR2 SVGAGI. This CDR3 spans 15 amino acids. PCR was performed using 60 Vbeta and 13 Jbeta primers. Sequenced by immunoSEQ multiplex PCR; TCRdb stores in-frame clones only, minus some. The table records about 160,000 clones, 80% of them present only once. This TCR came from a woman aged 45-65 years in good health and CMV-seronegative. Specimen: PBMCs. The chain links TRBV6-5 to TRBJ2-1; 11 bases line up with TRBD2. The CDR3 nucleotides read TGTGCCAGCATCGCCCTAGCGGGAGGTCACAATGAGCAGTTCTTC. As protein: CASIALAGGHNEQFF.